This record covers a single T cell receptor beta chain. These data originate in a study of blood T cell repertoires in COVID-19. Study information: Material from acute and convalescent COVID-19 was sourced from the United States, Italy and Spain.

Sequencing was performed with immunoSEQ multiplex PCR; in TCRdb, only in-frame clones are kept and a portion is missing. The table records more than 200,000 clones, less than 90% of them present only once. Germline V gene lookup returns CDR1 MNHEY and CDR2 SVGAGI. This CDR3 is 14 amino acids long. Trimming removed 2 bases from V and 7 bases from J, with 15 bases in between. The source is a man between 60 and 75 years old with acute or convalescent COVID-19. Sequencing was carried out using peripheral blood. The chain carries TRBV6-5 and TRBJ2-7, with D perhaps TRBD1 (7 bases). The CDR3 bases are TGTGCCAGCAGTTACAGGCAGGGGGGTATAGAGCAGTACTTC. Amino acids: CASSYRQGGIEQYF.